The clone carrying this T cell receptor (beta chain) was picked up one time. The data belong to a study of T cell changes during pregnancy in multiple sclerosis. Produced via immunoSEQ multiplex PCR; TCRdb's table is partial and in-frame only. This sample has about 70,000 clones, with around 90% found just once. Trimming stripped 9 bases from V and 2 bases from J, with 16 bases between. The CDR3 has 15 residues. Germline CDR1 MGHDK, CDR2 SYGVNS. The chain has TRBV25-1 and TRBJ1-4; maybe TRBD1 (5 bases). The source of this sequence is a female donor with multiple sclerosis, enrolled in a pregnancy study. Sequencing used peripheral blood, obtained in the first trimester of pregnancy. CDR3 in DNA: TGTGCCAGTTCCCGGGGGGAATACACTAATGAAAAACTGTTTTTT. This gives the protein CASSRGEYTNEKLFF.